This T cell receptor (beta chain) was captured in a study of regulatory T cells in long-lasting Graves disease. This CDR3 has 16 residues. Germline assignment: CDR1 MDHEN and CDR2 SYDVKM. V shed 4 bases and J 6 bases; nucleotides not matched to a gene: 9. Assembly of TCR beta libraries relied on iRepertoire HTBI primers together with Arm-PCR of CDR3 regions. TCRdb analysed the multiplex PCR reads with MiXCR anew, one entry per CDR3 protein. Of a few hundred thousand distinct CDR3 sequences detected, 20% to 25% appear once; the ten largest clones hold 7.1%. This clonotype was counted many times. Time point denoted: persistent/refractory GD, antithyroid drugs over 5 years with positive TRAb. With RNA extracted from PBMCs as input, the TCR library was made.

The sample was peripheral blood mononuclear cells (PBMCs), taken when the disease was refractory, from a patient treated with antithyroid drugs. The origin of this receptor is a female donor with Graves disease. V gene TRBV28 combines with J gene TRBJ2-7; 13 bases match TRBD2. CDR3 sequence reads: CASSYPWTSGSLEQYF. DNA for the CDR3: TGTGCCAGCAGTTACCCTTGGACTAGCGGGAGTCTCGAGCAGTACTTC.